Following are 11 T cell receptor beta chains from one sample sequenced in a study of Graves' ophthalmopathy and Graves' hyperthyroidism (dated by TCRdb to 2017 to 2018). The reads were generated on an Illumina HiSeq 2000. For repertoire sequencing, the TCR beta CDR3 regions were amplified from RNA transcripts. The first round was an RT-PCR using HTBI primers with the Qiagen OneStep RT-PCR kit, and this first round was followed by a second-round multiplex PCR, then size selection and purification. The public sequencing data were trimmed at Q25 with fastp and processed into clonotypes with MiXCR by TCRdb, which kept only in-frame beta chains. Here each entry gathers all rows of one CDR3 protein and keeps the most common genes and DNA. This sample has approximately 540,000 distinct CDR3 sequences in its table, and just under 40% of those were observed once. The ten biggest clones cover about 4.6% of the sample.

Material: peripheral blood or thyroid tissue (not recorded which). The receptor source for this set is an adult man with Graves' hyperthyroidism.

As DNA, the CDR3 is TGTGCCACCACGGAGTCTAACGGGGGGCCAGAGACCCAGTACTTC. Protein sequence: CATTESNGGPETQYF. The rearrangement links TRBV25-1 to TRBJ2-5, with D tentatively TRBD2 (7 bases). Germline V lookup: CDR1 MGHDK, CDR2 SYGVNS. Deletions cut 10 bases from V and 4 bases from J, with 22 bases between. This CDR3 spans 15 amino acids.

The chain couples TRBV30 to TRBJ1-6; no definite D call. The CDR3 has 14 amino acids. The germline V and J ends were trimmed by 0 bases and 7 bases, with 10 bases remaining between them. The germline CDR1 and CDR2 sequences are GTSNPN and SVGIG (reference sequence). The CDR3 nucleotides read TGTGCCTGGAGTGTAGGTTCCGAAAATTCACCCCTCCACTTT. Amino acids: CAWSVGSENSPLHF.

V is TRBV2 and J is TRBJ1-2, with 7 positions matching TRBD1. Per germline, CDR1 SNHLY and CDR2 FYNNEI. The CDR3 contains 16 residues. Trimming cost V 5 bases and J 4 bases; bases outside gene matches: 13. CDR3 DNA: TGTGCCAGCAGTCCCCTTACTCAGGGGGTGGGCTATGGCTACACCTTC. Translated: CASSPLTQGVGYGYTF.

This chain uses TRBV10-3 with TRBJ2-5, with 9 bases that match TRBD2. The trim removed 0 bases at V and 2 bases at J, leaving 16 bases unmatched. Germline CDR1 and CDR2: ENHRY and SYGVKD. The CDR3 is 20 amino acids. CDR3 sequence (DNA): TGTGCCATCAGTGAGTCGAGTCAGGGACTAGCTGGGTGGGGACAAGAGACCCAGTACTTC. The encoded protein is CAISESSQGLAGWGQETQYF.

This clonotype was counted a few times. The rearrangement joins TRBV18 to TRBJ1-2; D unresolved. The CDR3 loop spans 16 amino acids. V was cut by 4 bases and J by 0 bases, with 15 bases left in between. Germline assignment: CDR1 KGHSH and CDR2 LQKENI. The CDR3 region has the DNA TGTGCCAGCTCACTCGCGCGGACGGTCGCTAACTATGGCTACACCTTC. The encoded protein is CASSLARTVANYGYTF. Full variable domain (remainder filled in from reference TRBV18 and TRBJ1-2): NAGVMQNPRHLVRRRGQEARLRCSPMKGHSHVYWYRQLPEEGLKFMVYLQKENIIDESGMPKERFSAEFPKEGPSILRIQQVVRGDSAAYFCASSLARTVANYGYTFGSGTRLTVV.

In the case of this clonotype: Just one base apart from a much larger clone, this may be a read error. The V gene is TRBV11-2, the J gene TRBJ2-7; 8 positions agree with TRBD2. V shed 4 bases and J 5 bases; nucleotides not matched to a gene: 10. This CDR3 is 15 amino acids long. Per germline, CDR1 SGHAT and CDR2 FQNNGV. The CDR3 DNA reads TGTGCCAGCAGCTCATTAGCGGGGTCCGCCCACGAGCAGTACTTC. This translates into CASSSLAGSAHEQYF.

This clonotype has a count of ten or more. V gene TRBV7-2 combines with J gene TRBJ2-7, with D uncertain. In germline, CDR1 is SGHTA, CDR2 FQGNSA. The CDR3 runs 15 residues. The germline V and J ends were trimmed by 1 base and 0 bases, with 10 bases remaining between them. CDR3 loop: CASSLVRGNSYEQYF. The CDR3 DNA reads TGTGCCAGCAGCTTAGTACGTGGGAACTCCTACGAGCAGTACTTC.

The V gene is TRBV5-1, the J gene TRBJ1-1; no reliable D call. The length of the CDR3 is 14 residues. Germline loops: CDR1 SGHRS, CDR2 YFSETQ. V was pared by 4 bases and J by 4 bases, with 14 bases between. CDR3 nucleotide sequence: TGCGCCAGCAGCCCCAGTTCTACTTCCACTGAAGCTTTCTTT. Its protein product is CASSPSSTSTEAFF. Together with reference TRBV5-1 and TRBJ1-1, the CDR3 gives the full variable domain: KAGVTQTPRYLIKTRGQQVTLSCSPISGHRSVSWYQQTPGQGLQFLFEYFSETQRNKGNFPGRFSGRQFSNSRSEMNVSTLELGDSALYLCASSPSSTSTEAFFGQGTRLTVV.

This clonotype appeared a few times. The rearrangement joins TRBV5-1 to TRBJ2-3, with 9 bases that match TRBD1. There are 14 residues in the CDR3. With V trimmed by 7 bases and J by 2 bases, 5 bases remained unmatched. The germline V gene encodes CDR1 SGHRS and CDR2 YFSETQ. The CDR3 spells CASVGQGLTDTQYF. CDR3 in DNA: TGCGCCAGCGTTGGACAGGGGCTCACAGATACGCAGTATTTT.

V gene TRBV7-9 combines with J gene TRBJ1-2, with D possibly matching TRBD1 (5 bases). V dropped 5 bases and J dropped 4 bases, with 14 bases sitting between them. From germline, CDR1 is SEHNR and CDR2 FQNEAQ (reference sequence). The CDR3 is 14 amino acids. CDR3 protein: CASSTLGTSYGYTF. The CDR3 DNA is TGTGCCAGCAGCACCCTCGGGACTTCCTATGGCTACACCTTC.

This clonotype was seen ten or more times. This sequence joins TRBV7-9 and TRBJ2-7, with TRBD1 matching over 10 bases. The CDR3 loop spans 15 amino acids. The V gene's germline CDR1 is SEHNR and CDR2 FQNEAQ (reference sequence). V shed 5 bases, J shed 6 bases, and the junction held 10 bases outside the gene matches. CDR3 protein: CASSHRDRGNSEQYF. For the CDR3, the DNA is TGTGCCAGCAGCCACCGGGACAGGGGCAACTCCGAGCAGTACTTC. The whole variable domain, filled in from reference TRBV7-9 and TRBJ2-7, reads DTGVSQNPRHKITKRGQNVTFRCDPISEHNRLYWYRQTLGQGPEFLTYFQNEAQLEKSRLLSDRFSAERPKGSFSTLEIQRTEQGDSAMYLCASSHRDRGNSEQYFGPGTRLTVT.